This TCR beta chain originates from a study of blood T cell repertoires in COVID-19. Germline V gives CDR1 SGHRS, CDR2 YFSETQ. This CDR3 has 13 residues. The junction had 1 base not matched to a gene; V was cut back by 5 bases and J by 2 bases. Only in-frame clones appear in the TCRdb table, and some are missing; sequencing was by immunoSEQ multiplex PCR. This repertoire shows about 370,000 clones, roughly nine tenths found once; its top ten account for 0.95% to 1.1%. Participants were aged 18 to 89 years from around 25 US areas. Cohort assignment relied on participant-reported clinical history. The chain links TRBV5-1 to TRBJ1-1; 9 nucleotides line up with TRBD1. Sequencing input: PBMCs or T cells enriched from blood (not recorded which). The receptor was isolated from a man between 18 and 35 years old who had recovered from COVID-19. CDR3 protein: CASRDRGNTEAFF. Written as DNA, the CDR3 is TGCGCCAGCAGGGACAGGGGTAACACTGAAGCTTTCTTT.